Sequencing of this TCR beta chain was carried out in a study of metastatic and nonmetastatic thyroid tumors (dated by TCRdb to about 2020). Concerning the study at large: For patients with malignant and with benign thyroid disease, the researchers compared repertoires between peripheral blood samples and tumor or nodule tissue samples.

Overall results and qualifications from the work: In both blood and tumor samples, malignant tumors were reported to have significantly higher TCR beta diversity than benign nodules.

Inclusive of the bounding cysteine and phenylalanine, the CDR3 is 13 residues long. The kept DNA is CDR3 alone, 39 bases in frame from the first base. CDR1 and CDR2 are drawn from the germline V gene: SGHTA, FQGNSA. V loses 3 bases, J loses 10 bases, and the germline ends lie 10 bases apart. The receptor library was made with PCR. Sequencer: Illumina HiSeq 4000. High-throughput sequencing was used to profile the CDR3 region of the TCR beta-chain in every patient. As for the authors' bioinformatics: CDR3 differences across clinicopathological groups were used to build a classifier for discriminating distant-metastatic papillary thyroid cancer patients. To measure repertoire diversity the researchers used the Shannon index, while the Morisita-Horn index served to gauge how similar the tumor and blood repertoires were. In-frame beta chains were kept once TCRdb had trimmed the public reads at Q25 with fastp and called clones with MiXCR. The V and J calls here are based on TCRdb, not the publication. Recorded for this sample are roughly 8,000 clones; 20% to 25% of them occurred a single time. The ten biggest clones cover less than 30% of the sample.

This clone was counted between two and nine times. Its antigen target is currently unknown. Nothing much larger sits one base from this clone, and base qualities are not available. None of the patients had been given any treatment before thyroid surgery. Using T-cell receptor beta sequencing, the study looked back at clinical samples from patients collected from about 2011 to 2018. The sequence is built from TRBV7-2 and TRBJ1-6, with TRBD1 tentatively as D gene (6 bases match). Sequencing was carried out using tumor tissue. The origin of this receptor is a female donor with papillary thyroid cancer or a benign thyroid nodule (not recorded which). Some clones in this sample may be carry-over from other donors' samples. The nucleotide sequence reads TGTGCCAGCAGCTTGACAGGAGAATCACCCCTCCACTTT. It encodes CASSLTGESPLHF.